This T cell receptor beta chain was observed in a study of CD8 T cells in Susac syndrome. Comment on this clonotype: Its antigen is unknown. At one end the junction does not follow the germline gene, possibly because of a read error.

The CDR3 totals 13 residues. The germline V gene encodes CDR1 SQVTM and CDR2 ANQGSEA. The T cells that were sequenced for TCR beta were CD8+ and CD4+ cells from blood. Findings and caveats of the study: The study conceded that its TCR sequencing and HLA analysis involved relatively few individuals.

RNA, at about 0.45 to 1 ug, was reverse transcribed with random hexamers. The authors amplified TCR beta CDR3 across 54 Vbeta and 13 Jbeta using immunoSEQ multiplex PCR. MiXCR was run by TCRdb on the immunoSEQ multiplex PCR reads, yielding one entry per CDR3 protein. The table shows fewer than 350,000 distinct CDR3 sequences, with about 90% occurring only once. This sequence joins TRBV29-1 and TRBJ2-5; TRBD2 is a possible D gene (7 bases). The sample was CD4+ T cells from PBMCs. The TCR sequence derives from a human donor with multiple sclerosis. For the CDR3, the DNA is TGCACCGTTTCGAGGGGGGGCGGAGAGACCCAGTACTTC. Translation: CTVSRGGGETQYF.